A selection of T cell receptor beta chains follows, all from one sample in a study of shared clonotypes between healthy human individuals. The method was immunoSEQ multiplex PCR; TCRdb's version includes in-frame clones alone and lacks a portion of them. The top ten clones hold less than 2% of a sample with about 710,000 clones, 72% of them seen once. Sequencing was done on a sample of memory CD4+ T cells sorted from blood. These TCRs come from a woman aged 30 to 39 in good health. Each CDR3 is given with its conserved first and last residue. D genes are given only for firm matches. Size tells how often a clone was seen (once, few, many) or the class of an expanded clone, and some rows leave it out.

few	TRBV5-4	TRBJ2-7	TRBD1	TGTGCCAGCAGCTTGGGGGGGACAGAGAAGTACGAGCAGTACTTC	CASSLGGTEKYEQYF
NA	TRBV4-1	TRBJ2-7	NA	TGCGCCAGCAGCCAAGATAGGGTTCTAAGGGGGGACCCCAGGTCCTACGAGCAGTACTTC	CASSQDRVLRGDPRSYEQYF
few	TRBV6-4	TRBJ1-4	NA	TGTGCCAGCAGTCCTTACAGGTCGAATAATGAAAAACTGTTTTTT	CASSPYRSNNEKLFF
few	TRBV28	TRBJ1-2	NA	TGTGCCAGCAGTTTGCCGGGGGCGGTTGGCTACACCTTC	CASSLPGAVGYTF
NA	TRBV7-3	TRBJ2-2	TRBD1	TGTGCCAGCAGCTTCAATAACAGGGGGCCCCGAGGCACCGGGGAGCTGTTTTTT	CASSFNNRGPRGTGELFF
NA	TRBV18	TRBJ2-3	NA	TGTGCCAGCTCACCGGGGAGCCAGAGCACAGATACGCAGTATTTT	CASSPGSQSTDTQYF
few	TRBV14	TRBJ1-6	NA	TGTGCCAGCAGTGTGCCGGGGGGGCTTAGCACTAATTCACCCCTCCACTTT	CASSVPGGLSTNSPLHF
NA	TRBV27	TRBJ2-7	TRBD1	TGTGCCAGCAGCGCTAGGACAGGGGAATACGAGCAGTACTTC	CASSARTGEYEQYF
NA	TRBV18	TRBJ2-7	NA	TGTGCCAGCTCCCCTACGCTTAGCGTAGCGGACGAGCAGTACTTC	CASSPTLSVADEQYF
once	TRBV6-1	TRBJ1-2	TRBD1	TGTGCCAGCAGTGACAGGGGGTATGGGTATGGCTACACCTTC	CASSDRGYGYGYTF
few	TRBV5-1	TRBJ2-7	NA	TGCGCCAGCAGCGTGACTAGCTACGAGCAGTACTTC	CASSVTSYEQYF
NA	TRBV5-1	TRBJ2-5	TRBD2	TGCGCCAGCAGCTTGGGGGGACTAGCGGGAGGCCGAGAGACCCAGTACTTC	CASSLGGLAGGRETQYF
NA	TRBV27	TRBJ2-2	TRBD2	TGTGCCAGCAGCCTAAGCGGGAGGTCCGGGGAGCTGTTTTTT	CASSLSGRSGELFF
NA	TRBV7-9	TRBJ2-1	TRBD2	TGTGCCAGCAGCTTAACCCTAGCGGGAGCCTACAATGAGCAGTTCTTC	CASSLTLAGAYNEQFF
NA	TRBV28	TRBJ1-5	TRBD1	TGTGCCAGCAGCCTCCCCTCCAAGTCAGGGGACAGGAGCAATCAGCCCCAGCATTTT	CASSLPSKSGDRSNQPQHF
NA	TRBV28	TRBJ1-2	NA	TGTGCCAGCAGTTTTCCGCTCTCTAACTATGGCTACACCTTC	CASSFPLSNYGYTF
NA	TRBV2	TRBJ2-7	TRBD2	TGTGCCAGCAGTGAAGGTAGCGGGAGTTTCTACGAGCAGTACTTC	CASSEGSGSFYEQYF
NA	TRBV6-1	TRBJ2-7	TRBD2	TGTGCCAGCAGTGCAGGGACTAGCGGATCAAGCTCCTACGAGCAGTACTTC	CASSAGTSGSSSYEQYF
once	TRBV7-6	TRBJ1-2	TRBD1	TGTGCCAGCAGCATCTCCGGGACAGGAGCCAACAACTATGGCTACACCTTC	CASSISGTGANNYGYTF
NA	TRBV19	TRBJ2-6	TRBD1	TGTGCCAGTAGTACGGGACAGGGGGCGAGTGGGGCCAACGTCCTGACTTTC	CASSTGQGASGANVLTF
once	TRBV6-1	TRBJ2-1	NA	TGTGCCAGCAGTGAACCACAGGACAATGAGCAGTTCTTC	CASSEPQDNEQFF
NA	TRBV28	TRBJ2-3	NA	TGTGCCATCGCGGGGAGTAGCACAGATACGCAGTATTTT	CAIAGSSTDTQYF
NA	TRBV11-2	TRBJ1-3	NA	TGTGCCAGCAGCTTTACGGGGGACTCTGGAAACACCATATATTTT	CASSFTGDSGNTIYF
NA	TRBV6-5	TRBJ1-1	NA	TGTGCCAGCAGTTATAGTAGATTAATTTGGAACACTGAAGCTTTCTTT	CASSYSRLIWNTEAFF
NA	TRBV5-5	TRBJ2-7	NA	TGTGCCAGCAGCCCCGAATATAGACAGCTATACGAGCAGTACTTC	CASSPEYRQLYEQYF
NA	TRBV2	TRBJ2-1	TRBD2	TGTGCCAGCAGTGACGCCCGGGGCGGGAGGGCTATTGTCTTC	CASSDARGGRAIVF
NA	TRBV9	TRBJ2-1	TRBD2	TGTGCCAGCAGCGTAGGGAGCTCGGGAGGTGAGCAGTTCTTC	CASSVGSSGGEQFF
NA	TRBV6-5	TRBJ1-2	NA	TGTGCCAGCAGTTTAGGTCTTAACTATGGCTACACCTTC	CASSLGLNYGYTF
few	TRBV11-2	TRBJ2-7	TRBD1	TGTGCCAGCAGCTTAAGGGTACAGGGGTACGAGCAGTACTTC	CASSLRVQGYEQYF
NA	TRBV7-8	TRBJ2-7	NA	TGTGCCAGCAGCCTCGACAGGCCCTACGAGCAGTACTTC	CASSLDRPYEQYF
NA	TRBV14	TRBJ2-5	NA	TGTGCCAGCAGCCAAGTCAGGGGCAGGAGTGGCGAGACCCAGTACTTC	CASSQVRGRSGETQYF
few	TRBV28	TRBJ2-3	TRBD2	TGTGCCAGCAGCGCCCCCGCGGGAGGGCGAGATACGCAGTATTTT	CASSAPAGGRDTQYF
NA	TRBV28	TRBJ1-1	NA	TGTGCCAGCAGTCACGTCACGCCAACAGGGTTGCGAACTGAAGCTTTCTTT	CASSHVTPTGLRTEAFF
many	TRBV28	TRBJ1-5	NA	TGTGCCAGCAGTTCTAAGCCTCTCAAGGATCAGCCCCAGCATTTT	CASSSKPLKDQPQHF
NA	TRBV4-1	TRBJ2-7	TRBD2	TGCGCCAGCAGCCAAGATCGCGGGCCTAGCGGGACCTACGAGCAGTACTTC	CASSQDRGPSGTYEQYF
once	TRBV7-2	TRBJ1-3	NA	TGTGCCAGCAGCTCATGGATGGTGGAAAACACCATATATTTT	CASSSWMVENTIYF
few	TRBV2	TRBJ1-1	NA	TGTGCCAGCAGTGAAGTCGGGTATCGGACTGAAGCTTTCTTT	CASSEVGYRTEAFF
few	TRBV27	TRBJ1-1	NA	TGTGCCAGCAGTCCGGGACCCTCTTGGAACACTGAAGCTTTCTTT	CASSPGPSWNTEAFF
once	TRBV28	TRBJ2-4	TRBD2	TGTGCCAGCAGTTTCGAGGGGCGGGGGTCCAAAAACATTCAGTACTTC	CASSFEGRGSKNIQYF
NA	TRBV5-8	TRBJ1-2	NA	TGTGCCAGCAGCTTCGGGGGGCGCTACTATGGCTACACCTTC	CASSFGGRYYGYTF
NA	TRBV15	TRBJ2-7	TRBD2	TGTGCCACCAGCAGAGAAGTAGCGGGTTTCGGAGAGCAGTACTTC	CATSREVAGFGEQYF
NA	TRBV9	TRBJ2-1	NA	TGTGCCAGCAGCGGACTAGACACATACAATGAGCAGTTCTTC	CASSGLDTYNEQFF
NA	TRBV27	TRBJ2-7	TRBD2	TGTGCCAGCAGTTTTGGCTCCGCGGGAGCCTACGAGCAGTACTTC	CASSFGSAGAYEQYF
NA	TRBV5-1	TRBJ1-4	TRBD1	TGCGCCAGCAGCGCAGGGGACAGGGATTTTGAAAAACTGTTTTTT	CASSAGDRDFEKLFF
NA	TRBV7-9	TRBJ1-5	TRBD1	TGTGCCAGCAGCATAGGGGGCGCGGGTCAGCCCCAGCATTTT	CASSIGGAGQPQHF
NA	TRBV5-1	TRBJ2-1	TRBD2	TGCGCCAGCAGCTCGACTAGCGGGGGACACAATGAGCAGTTCTTC	CASSSTSGGHNEQFF
NA	TRBV19	TRBJ2-2	NA	TGTGCCAGTAGTAAACGATCCGCGAACACCGGGGAGCTGTTTTTT	CASSKRSANTGELFF
once	TRBV11-1	TRBJ2-7	NA	TGTGCCAGCAGCTCCGGGACCTTTCGGGAGCAGTACTTC	CASSSGTFREQYF
NA	TRBV10-1	TRBJ2-7	NA	TGCGCCAGCAGTGACGGGGAAGCGTACGAGCAGTACTTC	CASSDGEAYEQYF
many	TRBV28	TRBJ2-7	NA	TGTGCCACTTACCCCCCGGGCCCTAGGAAGACCGAGCAGTACTTC	CATYPPGPRKTEQYF
few	TRBV28	TRBJ1-1	NA	TGTGCCAGCAGACTAACGGGGAGCACTGAAGCTTTCTTT	CASRLTGSTEAFF
NA	TRBV11-2	TRBJ1-3	NA	TGTGCCAGCAGCCCCCACCCTTGGGGAAGCTCTGGAAACACCATATATTTT	CASSPHPWGSSGNTIYF
NA	TRBV28	TRBJ1-5	NA	TGTGCCAGCAGTTCTTCCTGGGGCCACCAGCCCCAGCATTTT	CASSSSWGHQPQHF
NA	TRBV7-8	TRBJ2-2	TRBD2	TGTGCCAGCGCACTAGCGGGAAACACCGGGGAGCTGTTTTTT	CASALAGNTGELFF
NA	TRBV6-1	TRBJ1-5	TRBD1	TGTGCCAGCAGTGGGGGGACAGGCTCCTCTAATAGCAATCAGCCCCAGCATTTT	CASSGGTGSSNSNQPQHF
NA	TRBV19	TRBJ2-1	TRBD2	TGTGCCAGTACTCCCCAGATTGCGGGAGTTCGGAATGAGCAGTTCTTC	CASTPQIAGVRNEQFF
few	TRBV4-2	TRBJ2-7	NA	TGTGCCAGCAGCCAAGATGGCGGGCAGCGAGAATCCTACGAGCAGTACTTC	CASSQDGGQRESYEQYF
NA	TRBV5-7	TRBJ1-1	TRBD1	TGTGCCAGCAAAAGATACCGGGACAGTGGACTCACTGAAGCTTTCTTT	CASKRYRDSGLTEAFF
many	TRBV28	TRBJ2-3	NA	TGTGCCAGTTTAGGCGAGGGCGGCACAGATACGCAGTATTTT	CASLGEGGTDTQYF
NA	TRBV7-9	TRBJ2-7	TRBD2	TGTGCCAGCAGCCCTCTCGGCGGGGGTCTAGACGAGCAGTACTTC	CASSPLGGGLDEQYF